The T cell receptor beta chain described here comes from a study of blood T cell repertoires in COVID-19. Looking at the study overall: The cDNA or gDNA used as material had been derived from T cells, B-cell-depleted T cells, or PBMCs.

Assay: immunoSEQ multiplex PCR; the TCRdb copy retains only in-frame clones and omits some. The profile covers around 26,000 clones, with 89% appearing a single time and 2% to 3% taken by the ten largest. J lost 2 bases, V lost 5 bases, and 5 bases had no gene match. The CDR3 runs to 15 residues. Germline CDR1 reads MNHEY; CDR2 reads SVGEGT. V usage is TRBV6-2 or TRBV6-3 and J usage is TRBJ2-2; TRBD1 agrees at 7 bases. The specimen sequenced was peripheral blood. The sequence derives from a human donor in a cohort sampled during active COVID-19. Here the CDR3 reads CASSTGQTNTGELFF. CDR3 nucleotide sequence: TGTGCCAGCAGTACGGGACAGACTAACACCGGGGAGCTGTTTTTT.